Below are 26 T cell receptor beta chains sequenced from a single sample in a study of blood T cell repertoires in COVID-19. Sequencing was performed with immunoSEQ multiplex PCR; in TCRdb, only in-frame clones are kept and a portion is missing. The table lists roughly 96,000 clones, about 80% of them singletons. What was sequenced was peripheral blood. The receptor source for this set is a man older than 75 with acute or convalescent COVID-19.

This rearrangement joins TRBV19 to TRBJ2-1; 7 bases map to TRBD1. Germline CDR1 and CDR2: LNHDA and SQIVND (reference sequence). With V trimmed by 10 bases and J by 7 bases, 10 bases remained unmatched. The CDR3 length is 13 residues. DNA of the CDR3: TGTGCCACATACAGGGGCTCTGGGAATGAGCAGTTCTTC. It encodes CATYRGSGNEQFF.

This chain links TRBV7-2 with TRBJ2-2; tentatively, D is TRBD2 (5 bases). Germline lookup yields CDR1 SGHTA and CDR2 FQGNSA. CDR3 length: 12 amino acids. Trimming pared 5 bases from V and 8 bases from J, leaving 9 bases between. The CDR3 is CASSRSVGELFF. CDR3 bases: TGTGCCAGCAGCCGTAGCGTTGGGGAGCTGTTTTTT.

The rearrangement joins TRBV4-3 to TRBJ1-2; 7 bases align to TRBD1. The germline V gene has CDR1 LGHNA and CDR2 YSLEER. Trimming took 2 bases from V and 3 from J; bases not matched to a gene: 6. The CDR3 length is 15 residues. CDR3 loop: CASSQSRGLHYGYTF. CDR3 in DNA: TGCGCCAGCAGCCAATCGAGGGGGCTCCACTATGGCTACACCTTC.

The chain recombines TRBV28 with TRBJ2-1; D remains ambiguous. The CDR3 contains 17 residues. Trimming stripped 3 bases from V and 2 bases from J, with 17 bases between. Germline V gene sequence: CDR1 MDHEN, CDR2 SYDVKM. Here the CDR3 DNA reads TGTGCCAGCAGTTTTAGTACCAACTCCGTTACCTACAATGAGCAGTTCTTC. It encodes CASSFSTNSVTYNEQFF.

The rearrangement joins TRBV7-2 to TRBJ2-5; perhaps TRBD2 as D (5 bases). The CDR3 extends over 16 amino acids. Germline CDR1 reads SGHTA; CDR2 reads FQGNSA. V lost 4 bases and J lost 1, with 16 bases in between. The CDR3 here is CASSSTPSGVQETQYF. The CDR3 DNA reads TGTGCCAGCAGCTCCACCCCCAGCGGAGTCCAAGAGACCCAGTACTTC. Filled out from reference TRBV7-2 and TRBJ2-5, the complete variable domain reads GAGVSQSPSNKVTEKGKDVELRCDPISGHTALYWYRQSLGQGLEFLIYFQGNSAPDKSGLPSDRFSAERTGGSVSTLTIQRTQQEDSAVYLCASSSTPSGVQETQYFGPGTRLLVL.

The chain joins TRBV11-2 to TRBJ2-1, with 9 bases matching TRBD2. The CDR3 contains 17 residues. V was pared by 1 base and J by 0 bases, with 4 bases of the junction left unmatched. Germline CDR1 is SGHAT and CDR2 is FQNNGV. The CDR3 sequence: CASSLVASGASYNEQFF. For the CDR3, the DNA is TGTGCCAGCAGCTTAGTAGCTAGCGGGGCCTCCTACAATGAGCAGTTCTTC.

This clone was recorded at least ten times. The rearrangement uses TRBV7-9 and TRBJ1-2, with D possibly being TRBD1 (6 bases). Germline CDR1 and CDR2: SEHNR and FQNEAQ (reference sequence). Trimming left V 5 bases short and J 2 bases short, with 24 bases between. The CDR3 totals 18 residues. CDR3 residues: CASSPFIVEADRNYGYTF. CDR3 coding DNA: TGTGCCAGCAGCCCCTTTATTGTCGAGGCGGACAGAAACTATGGCTACACCTTC.

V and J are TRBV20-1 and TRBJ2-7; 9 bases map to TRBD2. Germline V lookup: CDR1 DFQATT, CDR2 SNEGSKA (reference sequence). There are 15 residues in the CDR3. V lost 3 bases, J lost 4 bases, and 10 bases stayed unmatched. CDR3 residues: CSASKASGNPYEQYF. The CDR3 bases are TGCAGTGCTAGTAAGGCTAGCGGGAACCCTTACGAGCAGTACTTC.

This CDR3 reads CASSSKGLITGELFF. The CDR3, as DNA: TGTGCCAGCAGTTCCAAGGGGTTAATCACCGGGGAGCTGTTTTTT. V gene TRBV2 combines with J gene TRBJ2-2; possible D gene TRBD1, 5 bases. Trimming left V 5 bases short and J 4 bases short, with 14 bases between. Germline CDR1 reads SNHLY; CDR2 reads FYNNEI. This CDR3 region has 15 residues.

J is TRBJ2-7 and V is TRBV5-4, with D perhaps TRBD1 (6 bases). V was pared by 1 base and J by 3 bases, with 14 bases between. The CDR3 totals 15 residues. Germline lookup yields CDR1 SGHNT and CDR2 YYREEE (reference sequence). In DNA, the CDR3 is TGTGCCAGCAGCTTGCAACAGGGATACCTCTACGAGCAGTACTTC. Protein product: CASSLQQGYLYEQYF.

As DNA, the CDR3 is TGTGCCAGCACGCGAGGGAAAACCGGGAACACTGAAGCTTTCTTT. This codes for CASTRGKTGNTEAFF. The chain combines TRBV6-5 with TRBJ1-1, with D unclear. CDR3 length equals 15 residues. From germline, CDR1 is MNHEY and CDR2 SVGAGI. V was pared by 7 bases and J by 1 base, with 16 bases between.

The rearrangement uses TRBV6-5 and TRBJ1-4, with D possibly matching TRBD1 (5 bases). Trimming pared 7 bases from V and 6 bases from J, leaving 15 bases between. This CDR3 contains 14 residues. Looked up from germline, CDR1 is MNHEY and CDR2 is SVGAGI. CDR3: CASMGGGLHEKLFF. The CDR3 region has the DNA TGTGCCAGCATGGGGGGGGGACTCCATGAAAAACTGTTTTTT.

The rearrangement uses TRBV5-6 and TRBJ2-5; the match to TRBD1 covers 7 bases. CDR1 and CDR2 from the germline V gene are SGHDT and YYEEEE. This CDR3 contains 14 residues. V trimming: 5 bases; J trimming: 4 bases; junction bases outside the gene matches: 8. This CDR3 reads CASREQGLGETQYF. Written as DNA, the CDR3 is TGTGCCAGCAGGGAACAGGGGCTGGGAGAGACCCAGTACTTC.

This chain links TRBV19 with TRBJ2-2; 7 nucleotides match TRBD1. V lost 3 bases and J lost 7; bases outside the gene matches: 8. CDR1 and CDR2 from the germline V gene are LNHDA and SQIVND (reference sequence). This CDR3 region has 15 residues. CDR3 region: CASSISRGMNGELFF. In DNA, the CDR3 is TGTGCCAGTAGTATCAGCAGGGGGATGAACGGGGAGCTGTTTTTT.

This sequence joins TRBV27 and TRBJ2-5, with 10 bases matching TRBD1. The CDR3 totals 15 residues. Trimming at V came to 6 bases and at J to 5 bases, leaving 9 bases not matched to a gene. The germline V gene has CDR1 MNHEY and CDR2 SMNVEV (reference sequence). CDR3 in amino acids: CASRRRQGALETQYF. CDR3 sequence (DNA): TGTGCCAGCAGACGTAGACAGGGGGCGTTGGAGACCCAGTACTTC.

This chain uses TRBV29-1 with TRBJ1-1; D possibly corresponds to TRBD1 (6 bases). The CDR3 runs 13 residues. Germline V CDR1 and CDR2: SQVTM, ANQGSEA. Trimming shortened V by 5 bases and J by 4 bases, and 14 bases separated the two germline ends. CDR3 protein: CSVSGARGTEAFF. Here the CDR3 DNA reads TGCAGCGTTTCAGGGGCCCGGGGCACTGAAGCTTTCTTT.

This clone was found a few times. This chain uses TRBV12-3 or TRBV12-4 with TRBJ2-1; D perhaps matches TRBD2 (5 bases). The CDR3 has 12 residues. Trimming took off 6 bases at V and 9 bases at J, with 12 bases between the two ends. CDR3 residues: CASRIESGEQFF. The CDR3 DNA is TGTGCCAGCAGGATCGAAAGCGGTGAGCAGTTCTTC.

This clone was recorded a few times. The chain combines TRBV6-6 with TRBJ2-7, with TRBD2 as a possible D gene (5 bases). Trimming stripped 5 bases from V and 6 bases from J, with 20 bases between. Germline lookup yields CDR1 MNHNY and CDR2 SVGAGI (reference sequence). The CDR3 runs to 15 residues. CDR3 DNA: TGTGCCAGCAGTCCCGCCCTAGGACTTGCCGTCGAGCAGTACTTC. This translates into CASSPALGLAVEQYF.

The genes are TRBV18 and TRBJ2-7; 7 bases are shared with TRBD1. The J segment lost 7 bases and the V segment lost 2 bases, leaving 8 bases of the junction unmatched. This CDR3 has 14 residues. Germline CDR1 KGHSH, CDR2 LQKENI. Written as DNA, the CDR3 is TGTGCCAGCTCACCAAACAGGGGACCGGGGGAGCAGTACTTC. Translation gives CASSPNRGPGEQYF.

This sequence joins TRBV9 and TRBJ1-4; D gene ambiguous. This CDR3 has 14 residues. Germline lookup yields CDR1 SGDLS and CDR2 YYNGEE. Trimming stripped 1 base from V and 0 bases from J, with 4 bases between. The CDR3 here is CASSVSATNEKLFF. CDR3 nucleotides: TGTGCCAGCAGCGTAAGCGCAACTAATGAAAAACTGTTTTTT.

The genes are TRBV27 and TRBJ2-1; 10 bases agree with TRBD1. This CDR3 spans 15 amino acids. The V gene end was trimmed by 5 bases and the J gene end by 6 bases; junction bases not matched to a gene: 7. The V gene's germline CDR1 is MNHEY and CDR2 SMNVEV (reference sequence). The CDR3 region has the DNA TGTGCCAGCAGTCTCGACAGGGGGCAAGGCAATGAGCAGTTCTTC. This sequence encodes CASSLDRGQGNEQFF.

CDR3 sequence: CASSQVGGSEKAFF. The CDR3 coding sequence is TGTGCCAGCAGCCAAGTGGGGGGTAGTGAGAAAGCTTTCTTT. This chain connects TRBV4-2 to TRBJ1-1, with a possible D match to TRBD1 (5 bases). The germline V and J ends were trimmed by 1 base and 9 bases, with 15 bases remaining between them. Germline assignment: CDR1 LGHNA and CDR2 YNFKEQ. This CDR3 is built from 14 residues.

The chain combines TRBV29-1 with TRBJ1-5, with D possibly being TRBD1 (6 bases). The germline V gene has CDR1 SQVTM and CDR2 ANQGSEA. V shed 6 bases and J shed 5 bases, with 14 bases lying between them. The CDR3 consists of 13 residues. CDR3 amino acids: CSVADRQDQPQHF. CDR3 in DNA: TGCAGCGTAGCAGACAGGCAAGATCAGCCCCAGCATTTT.

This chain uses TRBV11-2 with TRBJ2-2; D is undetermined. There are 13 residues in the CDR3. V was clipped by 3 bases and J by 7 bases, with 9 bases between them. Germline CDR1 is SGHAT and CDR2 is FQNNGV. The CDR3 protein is CASSFFGGGELFF. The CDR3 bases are TGTGCCAGCAGCTTTTTCGGCGGCGGGGAGCTGTTTTTT.

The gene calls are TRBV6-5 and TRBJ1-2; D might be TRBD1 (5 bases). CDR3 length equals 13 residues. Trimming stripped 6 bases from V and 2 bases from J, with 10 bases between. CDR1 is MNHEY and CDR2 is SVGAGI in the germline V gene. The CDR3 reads CASRAQGNYGYTF. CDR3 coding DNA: TGTGCCAGCAGAGCCCAGGGCAACTATGGCTACACCTTC.

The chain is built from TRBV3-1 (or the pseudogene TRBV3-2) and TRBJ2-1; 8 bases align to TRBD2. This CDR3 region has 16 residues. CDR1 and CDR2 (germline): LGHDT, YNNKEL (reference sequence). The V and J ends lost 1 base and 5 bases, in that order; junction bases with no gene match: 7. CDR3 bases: TGTGCCAGCAGCCAAGGGCGGTCTAGCGGGCACAATGAGCAGTTCTTC. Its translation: CASSQGRSSGHNEQFF.